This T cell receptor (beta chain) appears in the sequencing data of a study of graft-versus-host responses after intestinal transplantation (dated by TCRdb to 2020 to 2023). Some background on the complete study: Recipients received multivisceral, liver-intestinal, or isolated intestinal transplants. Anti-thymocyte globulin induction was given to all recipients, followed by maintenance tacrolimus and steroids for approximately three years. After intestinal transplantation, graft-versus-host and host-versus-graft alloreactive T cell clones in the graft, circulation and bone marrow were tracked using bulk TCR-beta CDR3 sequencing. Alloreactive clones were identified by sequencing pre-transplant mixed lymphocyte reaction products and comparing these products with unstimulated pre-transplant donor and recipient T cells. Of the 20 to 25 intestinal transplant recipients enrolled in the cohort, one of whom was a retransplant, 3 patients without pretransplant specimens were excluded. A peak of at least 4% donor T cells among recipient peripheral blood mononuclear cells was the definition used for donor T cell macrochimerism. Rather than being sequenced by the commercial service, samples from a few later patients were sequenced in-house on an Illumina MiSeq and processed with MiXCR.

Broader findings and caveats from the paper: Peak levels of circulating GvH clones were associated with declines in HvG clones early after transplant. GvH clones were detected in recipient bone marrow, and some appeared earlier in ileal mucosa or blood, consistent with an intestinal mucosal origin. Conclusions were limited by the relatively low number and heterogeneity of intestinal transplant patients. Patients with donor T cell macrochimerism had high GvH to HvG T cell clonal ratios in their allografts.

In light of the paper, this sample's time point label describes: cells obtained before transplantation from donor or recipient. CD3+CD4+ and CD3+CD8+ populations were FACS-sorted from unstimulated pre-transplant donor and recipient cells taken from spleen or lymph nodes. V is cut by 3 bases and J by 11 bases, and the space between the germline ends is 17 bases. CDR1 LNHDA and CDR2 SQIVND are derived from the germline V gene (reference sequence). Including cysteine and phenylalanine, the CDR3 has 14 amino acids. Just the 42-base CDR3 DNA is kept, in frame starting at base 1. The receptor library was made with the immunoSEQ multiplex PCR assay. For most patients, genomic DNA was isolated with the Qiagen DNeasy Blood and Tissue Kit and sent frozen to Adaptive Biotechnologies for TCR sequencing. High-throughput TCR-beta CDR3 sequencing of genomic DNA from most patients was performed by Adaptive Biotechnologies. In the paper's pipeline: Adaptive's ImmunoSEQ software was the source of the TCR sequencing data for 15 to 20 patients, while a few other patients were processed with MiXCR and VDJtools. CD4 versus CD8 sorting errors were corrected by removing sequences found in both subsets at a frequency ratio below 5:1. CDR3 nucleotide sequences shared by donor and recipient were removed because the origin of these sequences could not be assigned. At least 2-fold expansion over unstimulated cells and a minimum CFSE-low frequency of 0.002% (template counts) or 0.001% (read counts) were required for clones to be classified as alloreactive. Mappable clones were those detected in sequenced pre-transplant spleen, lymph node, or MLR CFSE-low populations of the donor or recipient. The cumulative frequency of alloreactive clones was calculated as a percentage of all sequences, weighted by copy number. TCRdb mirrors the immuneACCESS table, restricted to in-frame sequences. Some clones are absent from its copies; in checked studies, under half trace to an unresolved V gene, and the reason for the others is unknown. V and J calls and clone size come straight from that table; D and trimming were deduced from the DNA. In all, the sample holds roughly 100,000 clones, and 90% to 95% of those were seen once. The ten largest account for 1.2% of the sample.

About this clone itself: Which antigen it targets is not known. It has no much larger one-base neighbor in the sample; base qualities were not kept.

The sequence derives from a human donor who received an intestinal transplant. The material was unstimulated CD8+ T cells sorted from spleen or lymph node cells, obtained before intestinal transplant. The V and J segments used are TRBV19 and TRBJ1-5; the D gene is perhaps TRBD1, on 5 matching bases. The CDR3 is CASSMVPRGMSQHF. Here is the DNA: TGTGCCAGTAGTATGGTACCAAGGGGTATGTCCCAGCATTTT.